The 21 T cell receptor beta chains listed next were all sequenced from one sample in a study of cytomegalovirus exposure and HLA in healthy donors (dated by TCRdb to about 2017). The protocol used for the library was the immunoSEQ multiplex PCR assay. Sourced from immuneACCESS, this table was stored by TCRdb with only in-frame sequences that have V and J called. A share of the clones is absent; for the studies checked, an unresolved V gene accounts for under half, and the remainder has no known explanation. Here the sample has 300,000 to 400,000 clones; around 90% occur a single time. Approximately 0.95% of the sample comes from the top ten. Sequencing used PBMCs. These receptor sequences come from a young man in good health and CMV-seronegative.

The rearrangement uses TRBV5-4 and TRBJ2-1; tentatively, D is TRBD2 (5 bases). V gave up 1 base and J gave up 2 bases, with 10 bases separating them. CDR3 length: 15 residues. Germline V lookup: CDR1 SGHNT, CDR2 YYREEE (reference sequence). CDR3 sequence reads: CASSLSSWAYNEQFF. The CDR3 DNA is TGTGCCAGCAGCTTGTCTAGCTGGGCCTACAATGAGCAGTTCTTC.

The genes are TRBV4-1 and TRBJ2-5; D call uncertain. Trimming removed 5 bases at V and 0 bases at J, with 7 bases between. The CDR3 length is 13 residues. Germline-derived CDR1 and CDR2 are MGHRA and YSYEKL. Here the CDR3 reads CASSYRDQETQYF. CDR3 bases: TGCGCCAGCAGCTACAGAGACCAAGAGACCCAGTACTTC.

The genes are TRBV5-1 and TRBJ2-4, with 9 bases identical to TRBD2. V shed 3 bases, J shed 6 bases, and the junction held 16 bases outside the gene matches. Germline CDR1 is SGHRS and CDR2 is YFSETQ. This CDR3 has 18 amino acids. The CDR3 nucleotides are TGCGCCAGCAGCTCGACCACCGGGGCGGGGGGGTTGAGAAACATTCAGTACTTC. It specifies CASSSTTGAGGLRNIQYF.

This chain joins TRBV11-2 and TRBJ1-6, with 11 bases that match TRBD1. CDR3 length: 17 residues. Looked up from germline, CDR1 is SGHAT and CDR2 is FQNNGV. The V segment lost 5 bases and the J segment 7 bases; nucleotides outside the gene matches: 10. The CDR3 DNA follows: TGTGCCAGCAGCCCGGACGGACAGGGGGCAAAAAATTCACCCCTCCACTTT. Translating it yields CASSPDGQGAKNSPLHF.

The chain joins TRBV11-3 to TRBJ2-3; 7 positions agree with TRBD1. The V and J ends lost 2 bases and 0 bases, in that order; junction bases with no gene match: 2. The CDR3 loop spans 15 amino acids. Germline V lookup: CDR1 SGHNT, CDR2 YENEEA. The CDR3 nucleotides read TGTGCCAGCAGCTTAATGGGACAGAGCACAGATACGCAGTATTTT. Its protein product is CASSLMGQSTDTQYF.

The chain uses TRBV25-1 and TRBJ2-5; 8 nucleotides line up with TRBD2. Trimming took 5 bases from V and 1 from J; bases not matched to a gene: 6. CDR1 and CDR2 from the germline V gene are MGHDK and SYGVNS. The CDR3 length is 15 residues. CDR3 nucleotide sequence: TGTGCCAGCAGTTCCCCACTAGCGGTCCAAGAGACCCAGTACTTC. Its translation is CASSSPLAVQETQYF.

The V gene is TRBV18, the J gene TRBJ2-7, with a weak D call TRBD1 (6 bases). CDR1 is KGHSH and CDR2 is LQKENI in the germline V gene. The CDR3 totals 14 residues. Deletions cut 3 bases from V and 5 bases from J, with 14 bases between. The CDR3 DNA reads TGTGCCAGCTCACCCACAATCAGGGGAGACGAGCAGTACTTC. This codes for CASSPTIRGDEQYF.

The V call is TRBV6-1, the J call TRBJ1-1, with TRBD1 matching 9 bases. This CDR3 spans 14 amino acids. V gave up 6 bases and J gave up 5 bases; unmatched junction bases: 7. The germline CDR1 and CDR2 sequences are MNHNS and SASEGT. The CDR3 DNA is TGTGCCAGCAGCGACAACAGGGGGCTTACTGAAGCTTTCTTT. This translates into CASSDNRGLTEAFF.

This clone occurred once. The chain joins TRBV27 to TRBJ2-3; 8 bases agree with TRBD1. Germline loops: CDR1 MNHEY, CDR2 SMNVEV (reference sequence). The trim removed 6 bases at V and 1 base at J, leaving 6 bases unmatched. The CDR3 extends over 15 amino acids. CDR3 amino acids: CASSLAGGRTDTQYF. The DNA of the CDR3 is TGTGCCAGCAGCCTGGCAGGGGGCCGCACAGATACGCAGTATTTT.

The chain links TRBV19 to TRBJ2-2, with 7 bases that match TRBD1. The germline CDR1 and CDR2 sequences are LNHDA and SQIVND (reference sequence). The CDR3 totals 15 residues. V shed 3 bases and J 3 bases; nucleotides not matched to a gene: 4. The CDR3 sequence is CASSIWQGDTGELFF. CDR3 DNA sequence: TGTGCCAGTAGTATTTGGCAGGGGGACACCGGGGAGCTGTTTTTT.

This chain joins TRBV7-9 and TRBJ1-4; D gene ambiguous. V was clipped by 9 bases and J by 7 bases, with 12 bases between them. Germline lookup yields CDR1 SEHNR and CDR2 FQNEAQ (reference sequence). The CDR3 length is 12 residues. The CDR3 protein is CASSGGGEKLFF. CDR3 DNA: TGTGCCAGTTCGGGTGGAGGTGAAAAACTGTTTTTT. Full variable domain (rest looked up from reference TRBV7-9 and TRBJ1-4): DTGVSQNPRHKITKRGQNVTFRCDPISEHNRLYWYRQTLGQGPEFLTYFQNEAQLEKSRLLSDRFSAERPKGSFSTLEIQRTEQGDSAMYLCASSGGGEKLFFGSGTQLSVL.

The chain employs TRBV2 and TRBJ2-2; TRBD2 matches at 11 bases. CDR3 length: 15 residues. V lost 4 bases, J lost 3 bases, and 1 base stayed unmatched. From germline, CDR1 is SNHLY and CDR2 FYNNEI. CDR3 nucleotide sequence: TGTGCCAGCAGTGGACTAGCGGGGTACACCGGGGAGCTGTTTTTT. Protein sequence: CASSGLAGYTGELFF.

The rearrangement links TRBV19 to TRBJ2-7, with D perhaps matching TRBD1 (6 bases). CDR1 and CDR2 from the germline V gene are LNHDA and SQIVND (reference sequence). V gave up 4 bases and J gave up 3 bases, with 10 bases separating them. CDR3 length: 13 amino acids. Here the CDR3 DNA reads TGTGCCAGTAGTACACAGGGCTACTACGAGCAGTACTTC. Its protein is CASSTQGYYEQYF.

This chain uses TRBV2 with TRBJ2-7; 9 bases map to TRBD2. Trimming at V came to 1 base and at J to 5 bases, leaving 6 bases not matched to a gene. CDR1 and CDR2 from the germline V gene are SNHLY and FYNNEI. CDR3 size: 15 residues. The CDR3: CASSEDGLARNEQYF. The CDR3 DNA is TGTGCCAGCAGTGAAGATGGACTAGCGAGAAACGAGCAGTACTTC.

There are a few counts of this clone. J is TRBJ1-5 and V is TRBV2; D is possibly TRBD1 (6 bases). The CDR3 has 13 amino acids. Germline V gene data show CDR1 as SNHLY and CDR2 as FYNNEI. With 6 bases removed from V and 8 bases from J, the gap between germline ends came to 14 bases. The chain's CDR3 is CASSLQGSKPQHF. The CDR3 nucleotides read TGTGCCAGCAGCCTACAGGGTAGCAAGCCCCAGCATTTT.

V and J are TRBV27 and TRBJ1-5; D call uncertain. The CDR3 totals 13 residues. Germline V CDR1 and CDR2: MNHEY, SMNVEV (reference sequence). Trimming took off 2 bases at V and 7 bases at J, with 9 bases between the two ends. This CDR3 is CASSLAGSQPQHF. The CDR3, as DNA: TGTGCCAGCAGTTTAGCGGGATCCCAGCCCCAGCATTTT.

This chain links TRBV5-4 with TRBJ2-5; possibly TRBD2 for D (7 bases). Trimming took off 1 base at V and 3 bases at J, with 10 bases between the two ends. Per the germline V gene, CDR1 is SGHNT and CDR2 is YYREEE (reference sequence). This CDR3 has 14 residues. The CDR3 DNA follows: TGTGCCAGCAGCTTGTGGGGGGGCGAAGAGACCCAGTACTTC. Its protein is CASSLWGGEETQYF.

The chain joins TRBV6-6 to TRBJ2-2; tentatively, D is TRBD2 (6 bases). Trimming took 5 bases from V and 3 from J, leaving 16 bases between them. This CDR3 comprises 16 residues. The germline CDR1 and CDR2 sequences are MNHNY and SVGAGI (reference sequence). The CDR3 loop is CASSHRRDLYTGELFF. For the CDR3, the DNA is TGTGCCAGCAGTCACCGCAGGGACTTATACACCGGGGAGCTGTTTTTT.

The gene calls are TRBV10-1 and TRBJ2-1; 8 bases are a match to TRBD2. There are 15 residues in the CDR3. Trimming removed 6 bases from V and 2 bases from J; junction bases left unmatched: 6. The V gene's germline CDR1 is WNHNN and CDR2 SYGVQD (reference sequence). The CDR3 sequence: CASSRTSGAYNEQFF. CDR3 nucleotide sequence: TGCGCCAGCAGCCGCACTAGCGGCGCCTACAATGAGCAGTTCTTC.

A few counts support this clone. V is TRBV11-2 and J is TRBJ2-5, with a weak D call TRBD1 (5 bases). V was shortened by 5 bases and J by 5 bases, with 12 bases between the two germline ends. This CDR3 is 13 amino acids long. CDR1 is SGHAT and CDR2 is FQNNGV in the germline V gene. The CDR3 protein is CASSQGAGETQYF. In nucleotides, the CDR3 is TGTGCCAGCAGCCAAGGGGCAGGGGAGACCCAGTACTTC.

J is TRBJ1-1 and V is TRBV5-1; the D gene is possibly TRBD1 (5 bases). Trimming removed 1 base from V and 4 bases from J, with 14 bases in between. The germline V gene encodes CDR1 SGHRS and CDR2 YFSETQ. This CDR3 comprises 15 residues. The CDR3 loop is CASSLLLRGGTEAFF. The CDR3 DNA reads TGCGCCAGCAGCTTGTTGTTGAGGGGAGGCACTGAAGCTTTCTTT.